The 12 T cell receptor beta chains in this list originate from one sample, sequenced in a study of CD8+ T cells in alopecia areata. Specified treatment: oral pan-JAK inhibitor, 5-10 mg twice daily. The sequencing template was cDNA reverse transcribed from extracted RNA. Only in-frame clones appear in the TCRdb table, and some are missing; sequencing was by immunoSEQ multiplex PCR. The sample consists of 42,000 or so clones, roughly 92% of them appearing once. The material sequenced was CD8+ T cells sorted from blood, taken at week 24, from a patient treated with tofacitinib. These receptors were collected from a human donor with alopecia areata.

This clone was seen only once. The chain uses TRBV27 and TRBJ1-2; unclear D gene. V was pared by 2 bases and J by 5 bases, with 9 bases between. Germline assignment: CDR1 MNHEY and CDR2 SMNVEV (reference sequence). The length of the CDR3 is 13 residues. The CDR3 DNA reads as TGTGCCAGCAGTTTAAGCCCCTGGTATGGCTACACCTTC. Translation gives CASSLSPWYGYTF.

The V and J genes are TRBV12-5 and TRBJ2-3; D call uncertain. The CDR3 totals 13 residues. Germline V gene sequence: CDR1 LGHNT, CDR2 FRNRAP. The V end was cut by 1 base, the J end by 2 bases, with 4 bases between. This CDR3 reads CASGLGTTDTQYF. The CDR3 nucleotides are TGTGCTAGTGGTTTGGGGACCACAGATACGCAGTATTTT.

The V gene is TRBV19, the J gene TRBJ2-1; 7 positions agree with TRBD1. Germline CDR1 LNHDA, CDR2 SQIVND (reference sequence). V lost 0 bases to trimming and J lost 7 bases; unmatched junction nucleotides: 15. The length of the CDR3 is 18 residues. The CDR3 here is CASSIDPFQGQPTNEQFF. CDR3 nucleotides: TGTGCCAGTAGTATAGACCCTTTCCAGGGACAGCCTACAAATGAGCAGTTCTTC. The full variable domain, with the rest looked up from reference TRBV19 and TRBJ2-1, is DGGITQSPKYLFRKEGQNVTLSCEQNLNHDAMYWYRQDPGQGLRLIYYSQIVNDFQKGDIAEGYSVSREKKESFPLTVTSAQKNPTAFYLCASSIDPFQGQPTNEQFFGPGTRLTVL.

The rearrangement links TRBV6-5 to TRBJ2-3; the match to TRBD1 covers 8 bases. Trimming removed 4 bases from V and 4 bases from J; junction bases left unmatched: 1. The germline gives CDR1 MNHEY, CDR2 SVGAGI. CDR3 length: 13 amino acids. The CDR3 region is CASSWTGPDTQYF. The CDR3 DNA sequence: TGTGCCAGCAGTTGGACAGGGCCAGATACGCAGTATTTT.

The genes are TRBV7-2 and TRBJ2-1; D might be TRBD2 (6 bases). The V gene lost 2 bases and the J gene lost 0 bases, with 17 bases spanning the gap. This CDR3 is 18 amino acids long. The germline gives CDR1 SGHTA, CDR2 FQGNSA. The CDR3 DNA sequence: TGTGCCAGCAGCTTATACCCGGCGGGGTCCAGCTCCTACAATGAGCAGTTCTTC. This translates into CASSLYPAGSSSYNEQFF.

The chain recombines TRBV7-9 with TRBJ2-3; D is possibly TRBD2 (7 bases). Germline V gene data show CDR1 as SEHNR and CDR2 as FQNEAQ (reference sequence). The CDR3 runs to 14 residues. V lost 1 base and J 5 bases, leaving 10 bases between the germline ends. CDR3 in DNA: TGTGCCAGCAGCTTAGGGGGGGGCGGAGATACGCAGTATTTT. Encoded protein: CASSLGGGGDTQYF.

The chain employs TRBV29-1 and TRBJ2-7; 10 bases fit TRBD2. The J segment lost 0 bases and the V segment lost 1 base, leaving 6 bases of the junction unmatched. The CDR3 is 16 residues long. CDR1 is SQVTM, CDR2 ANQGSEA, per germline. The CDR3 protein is CSVEGVAGGSSYEQYF. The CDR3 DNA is TGCAGCGTTGAAGGGGTAGCGGGGGGCTCCTCCTACGAGCAGTACTTC.

CDR3 amino acids: CASSPTYPGQGKDYEQYF. The CDR3 region has the DNA TGTGCCAGCAGCCCAACTTATCCGGGACAGGGGAAAGACTACGAGCAGTACTTC. The chain is built from TRBV7-9 and TRBJ2-7, with 10 bases lining up with TRBD1. The CDR3 spans 18 residues. Trimming cost V 5 bases and J 3 bases; bases outside gene matches: 16. Germline V CDR1 and CDR2: SEHNR, FQNEAQ (reference sequence).

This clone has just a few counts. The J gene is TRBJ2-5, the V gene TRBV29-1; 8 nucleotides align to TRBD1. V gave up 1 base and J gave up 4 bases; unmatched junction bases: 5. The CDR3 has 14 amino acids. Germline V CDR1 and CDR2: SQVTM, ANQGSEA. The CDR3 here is CSVEASDRGETQYF. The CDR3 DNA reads TGCAGCGTTGAAGCAAGCGACAGGGGAGAGACCCAGTACTTC.

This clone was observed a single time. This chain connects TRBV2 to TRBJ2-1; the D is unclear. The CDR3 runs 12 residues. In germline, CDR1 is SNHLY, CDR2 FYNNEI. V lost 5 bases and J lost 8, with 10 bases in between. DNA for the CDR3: TGTGCCAGCAGTCGTCCCTGGGATGAGCAGTTCTTC. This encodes CASSRPWDEQFF.

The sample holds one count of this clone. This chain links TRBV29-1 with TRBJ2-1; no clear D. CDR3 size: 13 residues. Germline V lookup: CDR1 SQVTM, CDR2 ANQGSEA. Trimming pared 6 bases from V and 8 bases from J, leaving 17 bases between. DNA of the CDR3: TGCAGCGTGACACGGTCGGGTAGCCATGAGCAGTTCTTC. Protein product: CSVTRSGSHEQFF.

The CDR3 loop is CASSLNEGPADTQYF. The CDR3 DNA sequence: TGTGCCAGCAGCTTAAACGAGGGGCCTGCAGATACGCAGTATTTT. The chain employs TRBV7-6 and TRBJ2-3; the D call may be TRBD1 or TRBD2 (5 bases each). Germline CDR1 reads SGHVS; CDR2 reads FNYEAQ. The CDR3 runs to 15 residues. V was cut by 2 bases and J by 4 bases, with 13 bases left in between.